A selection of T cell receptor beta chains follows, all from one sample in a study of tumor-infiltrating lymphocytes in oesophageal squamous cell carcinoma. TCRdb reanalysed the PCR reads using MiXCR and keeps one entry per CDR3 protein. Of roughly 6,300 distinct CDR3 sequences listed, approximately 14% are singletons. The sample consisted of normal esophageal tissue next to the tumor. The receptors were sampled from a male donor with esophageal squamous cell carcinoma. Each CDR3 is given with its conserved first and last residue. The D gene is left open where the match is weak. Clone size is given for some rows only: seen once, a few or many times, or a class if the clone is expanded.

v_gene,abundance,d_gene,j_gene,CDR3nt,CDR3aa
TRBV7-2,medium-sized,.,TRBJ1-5,TGTGCCAGCAGCTTAAAAGGGTGGGATCAGCCCCAGCATTTT,CASSLKGWDQPQHF
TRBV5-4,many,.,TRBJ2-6,TGTGCCGCCTGGGAGTCTTCTGGGGCCAACGTCCTGACTTTC,CAAWESSGANVLTF
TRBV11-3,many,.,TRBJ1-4,TGTGCCAGCAGCCGGACAGCCCTTAATGAAAAACTGTTTTTT,CASSRTALNEKLFF
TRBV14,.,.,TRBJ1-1,TGTGCCAGCAGCCAAGAGGGTTTTGGGACGTCTGAAGCTTTCTTT,CASSQEGFGTSEAFF
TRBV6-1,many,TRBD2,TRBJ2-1,TGTGCCAGCAGCTTAACGGCCGGGGGGATTGAGCAGTTCTTC,CASSLTAGGIEQFF
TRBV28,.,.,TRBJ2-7,TGTGCCAGCAGTTTAGGTGGGCAGCAGTCCTACGAGCAGTACTTC,CASSLGGQQSYEQYF
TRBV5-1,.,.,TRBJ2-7,TGCGCCAGCAGCTTGGGTCAGGGACCCGAGCAGTACTTC,CASSLGQGPEQYF
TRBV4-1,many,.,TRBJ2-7,TGCGCCAGCAGCCAAGATGGGGAGATCCCCTACGAGCAGTACTTC,CASSQDGEIPYEQYF
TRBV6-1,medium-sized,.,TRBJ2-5,TGTGCCAGCAGTGAAGCGTGGGTGGGTTTAGAGACCCAGTACTTC,CASSEAWVGLETQYF
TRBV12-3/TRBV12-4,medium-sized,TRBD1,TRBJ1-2,TGTGCCAGCAGTCCGTGGACAGGGGGATATGGCTACACCTTC,CASSPWTGGYGYTF
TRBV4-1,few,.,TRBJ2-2,TGCGCCAGCAGCCAAGTGGGGTTCACCGGGGAGCTGTTTTTT,CASSQVGFTGELFF
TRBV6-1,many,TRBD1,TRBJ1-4,TGTGCCAGCAGTCAGGGGACAGGGGTTGAAAAACTGTTTTTT,CASSQGTGVEKLFF
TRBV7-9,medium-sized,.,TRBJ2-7,TGTGCCAGCAGCTTCCAGGCCAATTCACCCCTCCACTTC,CASSFQANSPLHF
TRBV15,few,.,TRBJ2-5,TGTGCCACCAGCAGAGATAGGGAAGAGACCCAGTACTTC,CATSRDREETQYF
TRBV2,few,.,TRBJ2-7,TGTGCCAGCAGCAACACGCTAGACTACGAGCAGTACTTC,CASSNTLDYEQYF
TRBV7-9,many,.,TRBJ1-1,TGTGCCAGCAGCTTAAGACAGGCGGGGACTGAAGCTTTCTTT,CASSLRQAGTEAFF
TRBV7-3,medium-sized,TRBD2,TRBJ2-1,TGTGCCAGCAGCGTAGGACTAGCGGGGGGGAATGAGCAGTTCTTC,CASSVGLAGGNEQFF